This T cell receptor (beta chain) was observed in a study of regulatory and conventional T cells in RAG deficiency. A remark on this clone: Its antigen is not known.

The table came from immunoSEQ multiplex PCR; TCRdb's copy has only in-frame clones and leaves some out. In the table there are almost 35,000 clones, approximately 80% of which are singletons. The sorted conventional CD4+ T cells were CD25-low and CD127-high, with genomic DNA sequenced. Findings of the study overall: Compared with controls, unique Treg TCR beta sequences dropped around 92-fold in Omenn syndrome and CID/AS.

The same data also went into a second study, on regulatory T cells. Per that paper: The PCR used 52 TRBV and 13 TRBJ primers. Skewed V and J usage and few unique V-J pairs marked patient repertoires, most in Tregs.

The TCR originated in a human donor in good health. The sample comprised CD4+ effector T cells sorted from blood.

The CDR3 DNA follows: TGTGCCAGCAGTGTTACAGGGAGAATTGAAAAACTGTTTTTT. Amino acid sequence: CASSVTGRIEKLFF. The chain couples TRBV2 to TRBJ1-4; D is possibly TRBD1 (6 bases). CDR3 size: 14 residues. The germline CDR1 and CDR2 sequences are SNHLY and FYNNEI. V lost 4 bases and J lost 7, with 13 bases in between.